This T cell receptor beta chain was documented in a study of control samples from healthy donors and cancer patients. Some clones are missing from TCRdb's copy, which holds only in-frame ones; the method was immunoSEQ multiplex PCR. This sample has 150,000 to 200,000 clones, with 85% to 95% found just once. The receptor was derived from a woman between 40 and 55 years old in good health. The sample was blood.

For the CDR3, the DNA is TGCGCCAGCAGCTGGGAAGGGCCCTATGGCTACACCTTC. Translating gives CASSWEGPYGYTF. V usage is TRBV5-1 and J usage is TRBJ1-2; D gene ambiguous. The V end lost 3 bases, the J end lost 4 bases, and 10 bases lay between the germline ends. Germline-derived CDR1 and CDR2 are SGHRS and YFSETQ. The CDR3 extends over 13 amino acids.